One and the same sample provided the 10 T cell receptor beta chains below, sequenced in a study of breast tumors, draining lymph nodes, adjacent tissues. In TCRdb, the multiplex PCR reads were re-called with MiXCR into one record per CDR3 protein. The table has more than 50,000 distinct CDR3 sequences, around two fifths seen once. Sequenced sample: breast tumor tissue. The source of these receptors is a female donor with breast cancer. Some clones in this sample may be carry-over from other donors' samples.

The chain is built from TRBV30 and TRBJ2-5; D call uncertain. The V and J ends lost 2 bases and 5 bases respectively, with 3 bases between them. This CDR3 has 10 residues. Per germline, CDR1 GTSNPN and CDR2 SVGIG (reference sequence). The CDR3: CAWSRETQYF. In DNA, the CDR3 is TGTGCCTGGAGTCGGGAGACCCAGTACTTC.

This clonotype was picked up many times. The CDR3 sequence: CASSFRFPPYNYGYTF. Here the CDR3 DNA reads TGTGCCAGCAGTTTTCGGTTCCCCCCATATAACTATGGCTACACCTTC. This chain uses TRBV12-3 or TRBV12-4 with TRBJ1-2; D is uncertain. The CDR3 is 16 amino acids. Trimming took off 3 bases at V and 1 base at J, with 15 bases between the two ends.

This CDR3 is CAISESAGGEETQYF. The CDR3 DNA sequence: TGTGCCATCAGTGAGTCGGCAGGGGGCGAAGAGACCCAGTACTTC. This sequence joins TRBV10-3 and TRBJ2-5, with 8 bases fitting TRBD1. The CDR3 spans 15 residues. Germline loops: CDR1 ENHRY, CDR2 SYGVKD. The J segment lost 3 bases and the V segment lost 0 bases, leaving 3 bases of the junction unmatched.

This clonotype has at least ten counts. The chain is built from TRBV10-1 and TRBJ2-1; D is undetermined. Per germline, CDR1 WNHNN and CDR2 SYGVQD (reference sequence). V gave up 6 bases and J gave up 3 bases, with 6 bases separating them. This CDR3 comprises 12 residues. In DNA, the CDR3 is TGCGCCAGCAGATTCGACTACAATGAGCAGTTCTTC. It specifies CASRFDYNEQFF.

This clonotype was seen a few times. The V call is TRBV6-4, the J call TRBJ2-2, with D possibly TRBD2 on 6 matching bases. V was shortened by 4 bases and J by 4 bases, with 13 bases between the two germline ends. CDR1 is MRHNA, CDR2 SNTAGT, per germline. The CDR3 runs 15 residues. The CDR3 protein is CASSVGGVSTGELFF. In nucleotides, the CDR3 is TGTGCCAGCAGTGTGGGGGGAGTTAGCACCGGGGAGCTGTTTTTT.

The chain has TRBV7-6 and TRBJ2-2; D unclear. The CDR3 has 16 residues. CDR1 and CDR2 (germline): SGHVS, FNYEAQ. The V end lost 5 bases, the J end lost 4 bases, and 17 bases lay between the germline ends. The CDR3 loop reads CASSANPVLGTGELFF. For the CDR3, the DNA is TGTGCCAGCAGCGCAAACCCGGTGTTGGGCACCGGGGAGCTGTTTTTT.

This chain links TRBV29-1 with TRBJ2-2; TRBD1 or TRBD2 may be the D gene (5 bases each). Per germline, CDR1 SQVTM and CDR2 ANQGSEA. Trimming took 8 bases from V and 7 from J, leaving 17 bases between them. CDR3 length equals 13 residues. The CDR3 DNA reads as TGCAGCAGGTCGTCGGGGCCGAACGGGGAGCTGTTTTTT. It translates to CSRSSGPNGELFF.

This clonotype was recorded many times. This rearrangement joins TRBV18 to TRBJ1-6; a weak D match, TRBD1 (5 bases). CDR3 length equals 16 residues. CDR1 KGHSH and CDR2 LQKENI come from the germline V gene. Trimming cost V 2 bases and J 10 bases, with 18 bases left between them. CDR3 sequence: CASSPTANRQRSPLHF. CDR3 nucleotides: TGTGCCAGCTCACCAACGGCCAACAGGCAAAGATCACCCCTCCACTTT.

This clonotype occurred once. The CDR3 carries no conserved terminal phenylalanine or tryptophan, so it likely arises from a read error. No DNA is shown, since the ends of the CDR3 on it are uncertain; the CDR3 is the one TCRdb lists. The genes are TRBV10-3 and TRBJ1-5. Germline V CDR1 and CDR2: ENHRY, SYGVKD. The CDR3 spans 9 amino acids, including both terminal residues. The CDR3 loop is CAISEGLAG.

Of note for this clonotype: An end of the junction does not agree with germline; a read error may underlie this. The chain carries TRBV20-1 and TRBJ2-5; 13 bases line up with TRBD2. This CDR3 region has 14 residues. The germline CDR1 and CDR2 sequences are DFQATT and SNEGSKA (reference sequence). CDR3 sequence (DNA): TGCAGTGCGGGGACTAGCGGGACCAGAGAGAACCAGTACTTC. It encodes CSAGTSGTRENQYF.